Below, 21 T cell receptor beta chains from the same sample are listed, as sequenced in a study of CD8 T cells in Susac syndrome (dated by TCRdb to about 2019). Library preparation was by the immunoSEQ multiplex PCR assay. RNA was extracted with the RNeasy kit and roughly 0.45 to 1 ug was reverse transcribed using random hexamers. TCRdb reworked the public reads: Q25 trimming with fastp, MiXCR clone assembly, productive beta chains retained. CDR3 protein sequences are deduplicated, and each keeps its most common genes and DNA. The sample table contains 95,000 to 150,000 distinct CDR3 sequences; only one count was recorded for 90% to 95% of them. The ten most abundant clones make up roughly 0.32% of the sample. The sample was CD8+ T cells from PBMCs. These receptors all stem from a human donor with multiple sclerosis.

The chain recombines TRBV27 with TRBJ2-1; either TRBD1 or TRBD2 may fit D (6 bases each). V dropped 2 bases and J dropped 3 bases, with 14 bases sitting between them. The CDR3 loop spans 16 amino acids. Germline V gene data show CDR1 as MNHEY and CDR2 as SMNVEV (reference sequence). CDR3 DNA: TGTGCCAGCAGTTTAGTCCAGGGGCGGGGCTACAATGAGCAGTTCTTC. Its translation is CASSLVQGRGYNEQFF.

This chain joins TRBV7-9 and TRBJ1-2; a possible D gene is TRBD1 (5 bases). Germline CDR1 is SEHNR and CDR2 is FQNEAQ (reference sequence). The ends were cut back, 5 bases at V and 4 bases at J, with 17 bases in the middle. The CDR3 sequence is 15 residues long. For the CDR3, the DNA is TGTGCCAGCAGCCTATACTCGGCAGACAGCTATGGCTACACCTTC. Its protein product is CASSLYSADSYGYTF. Filled out from reference TRBV7-9 and TRBJ1-2, the complete variable domain reads DTGVSQNPRHKITKRGQNVTFRCDPISEHNRLYWYRQTLGQGPEFLTYFQNEAQLEKSRLLSDRFSAERPKGSFSTLEIQRTEQGDSAMYLCASSLYSADSYGYTFGSGTRLTVV.

The rearrangement links TRBV12-3 or TRBV12-4 to TRBJ1-5, with D perhaps matching TRBD1 (5 bases). V was trimmed by 5 bases and J by 5 bases, leaving 13 bases between them. The CDR3 totals 14 residues. The CDR3 DNA sequence: TGTGCCAGCAGTATTAGACAGTTAGATCAGCCCCAGCATTTT. Translated, it gives CASSIRQLDQPQHF.

The chain is built from TRBV4-1 and TRBJ1-4; 7 nucleotides match TRBD1. The germline CDR1 and CDR2 sequences are MGHRA and YSYEKL. The junction had 4 bases not matched to a gene; V was cut back by 1 base and J by 8 bases. This CDR3 is 14 amino acids long. CDR3 in amino acids: CASSQATGLEKLFF. In nucleotides, the CDR3 is TGCGCCAGCAGCCAAGCGACAGGGTTGGAAAAACTGTTTTTT.

The J gene is TRBJ2-1, the V gene TRBV4-1, with D uncertain. Germline V lookup: CDR1 MGHRA, CDR2 YSYEKL. CDR3 size: 12 residues. The V end was cut by 2 bases, the J end by 4 bases, with 3 bases between. CDR3 sequence (DNA): TGCGCCAGCAGCCAAAATTACAATGAGCAGTTCTTC. Protein product: CASSQNYNEQFF.

V and J are TRBV6-5 and TRBJ2-1, with TRBD2 matching over 7 bases. Germline values: CDR1 MNHEY, CDR2 SVGAGI. This CDR3 is built from 14 residues. The V gene end was trimmed by 8 bases and the J gene end by 4 bases; junction bases not matched to a gene: 8. CDR3 region: CASGLAGAYNEQFF. The CDR3, as DNA: TGTGCCAGCGGTCTCGCGGGAGCGTACAATGAGCAGTTCTTC.

The rearrangement links TRBV7-3 to TRBJ1-2, with 7 positions matching TRBD1. With 4 bases clipped from V and 7 bases from J, the junction kept 6 bases outside the gene matches. The CDR3 extends over 13 amino acids. Germline values: CDR1 SGHTA, CDR2 FQGTGA. DNA of the CDR3: TGTGCCAGCAGCTCGACAGGGACTAGTGGCTACACCTTC. It yields the protein CASSSTGTSGYTF. Full variable domain (missing parts from reference TRBV7-3 and TRBJ1-2): GAGVSQTPSNKVTEKGKYVELRCDPISGHTALYWYRQSLGQGPEFLIYFQGTGAADDSGLPNDRFFAVRPEGSVSTLKIQRTERGDSAVYLCASSSTGTSGYTFGSGTRLTVV.

CDR3 loop: CASSRGPDGYTF. The DNA for the CDR3 is TGTGCCAGCAGTAGGGGTCCAGATGGCTACACCTTC. The V call is TRBV12-3 or TRBV12-4, the J call TRBJ1-2, with D perhaps TRBD1 (5 bases). CDR3 length: 12 residues. V was trimmed by 5 bases and J by 6 bases, leaving 10 bases between them.

The chain links TRBV4-1 to TRBJ2-3, with TRBD2 matching 9 bases. V lost 3 bases to trimming and J lost 3 bases; unmatched junction nucleotides: 10. CDR3 length: 17 amino acids. Germline CDR1 MGHRA, CDR2 YSYEKL. CDR3 DNA sequence: TGCGCCAGCAGCCATCGGTATAGCGGGAGTAGTACAGATACGCAGTATTTT. It specifies CASSHRYSGSSTDTQYF.

This clonotype has only a few counts. V usage is TRBV7-2 and J usage is TRBJ2-1; D not certain. The CDR3 runs 15 residues. Germline lookup yields CDR1 SGHTA and CDR2 FQGNSA. V lost 6 bases, J lost 4 bases, and 16 bases lay in between. In nucleotides, the CDR3 is TGTGCCAGCAGGAGCGACACTGGGATTTACAATGAGCAGTTCTTC. It specifies CASRSDTGIYNEQFF.

This clonotype was picked up one time. This rearrangement joins TRBV24-1 to TRBJ2-5; D perhaps matches TRBD2 (6 bases). Germline V gene data show CDR1 as KGHDR and CDR2 as SFDVKD. V was cut by 9 bases and J by 1 base, with 23 bases left in between. The CDR3 length is 17 residues. DNA for the CDR3: TGTGCCACCGGATCCTTGAGGAGGGAAGGGGCCCAAGAGACCCAGTACTTC. Translation: CATGSLRREGAQETQYF.

The V call is TRBV23-1, the J call TRBJ2-7; TRBD1 agrees at 8 bases. TRBV23-1 is recorded as an ORF, its role being uncertain. This CDR3 contains 16 residues. V lost 4 bases and J lost 2; bases outside the gene matches: 10. The DNA of the CDR3 is TGCGCCAGCAGTCCAAACGGGGACAGGTATGCCTACGAGCAGTACGTC. Protein product: CASSPNGDRYAYEQYV.

The J gene is TRBJ1-5, the V gene TRBV20-1; possibly TRBD1 for D (6 bases). The CDR3 spans 17 residues. V was clipped by 2 bases and J by 3 bases, with 20 bases between them. In germline, CDR1 is DFQATT, CDR2 SNEGSKA (reference sequence). The CDR3 DNA sequence: TGCAGTGCTAGACCTCTCGACAGGTTGGGAACCAATCAGCCCCAGCATTTT. It specifies CSARPLDRLGTNQPQHF.

The chain joins TRBV7-9 to TRBJ2-1; the D gene could be TRBD1 or TRBD2 (5 bases each). The CDR3 length is 14 residues. Germline loops: CDR1 SEHNR, CDR2 FQNEAQ (reference sequence). With 3 bases removed from V and 7 bases from J, the gap between germline ends came to 13 bases. CDR3 in amino acids: CASSFLGWGNEQFF. The DNA of the CDR3 is TGTGCCAGCAGCTTTTTAGGCTGGGGGAATGAGCAGTTCTTC.

The chain carries TRBV4-1 and TRBJ2-1; the match to TRBD2 covers 13 bases. Germline CDR1 and CDR2: MGHRA and YSYEKL. The CDR3 is made up of 15 amino acids. With V trimmed by 4 bases and J by 8 bases, 5 bases remained unmatched. The CDR3 loop reads CASSPWTSGSDEQFF. The CDR3 DNA is TGCGCCAGCAGCCCCTGGACTAGCGGGAGCGATGAGCAGTTCTTC.

This clonotype is a singleton in its sample. The chain is built from TRBV9 and TRBJ2-3; maybe TRBD2 (6 bases). V was shortened by 6 bases and J by 1 base, with 15 bases between the two germline ends. Germline V gene lookup returns CDR1 SGDLS and CDR2 YYNGEE. This CDR3 has 15 residues. The CDR3 region has the DNA TGTGCCAGCACCAAGACGGGGGTGGGCACAGATACGCAGTATTTT. It encodes CASTKTGVGTDTQYF.

The chain recombines TRBV4-1 with TRBJ2-2; D remains unclear. There are 12 residues in the CDR3. V was clipped by 3 bases and J by 4 bases, with 3 bases between them. Germline CDR1 reads MGHRA; CDR2 reads YSYEKL. CDR3 coding DNA: TGCGCCAGCAGCCATGTCACCGGGGAGCTGTTTTTT. Amino acids: CASSHVTGELFF.

The chain has TRBV12-3 or TRBV12-4 and TRBJ1-1; the D is unclear. Deletions cut 1 base from V and 5 bases from J, with 11 bases between. The CDR3 has 14 amino acids. The CDR3 sequence: CASSLVIEKTEAFF. As DNA, the CDR3 is TGTGCCAGCAGTTTAGTAATCGAGAAAACTGAAGCTTTCTTT.

The J gene is TRBJ2-2, the V gene TRBV30, with 13 bases matching TRBD2. This CDR3 is 18 amino acids long. Germline-derived CDR1 and CDR2 are GTSNPN and SVGIG (reference sequence). Germline trimming cut 3 bases from V and 6 bases from J; bases unmatched to any gene: 13. CDR3 bases: TGTGCCTGGAGGCCACTAGCGGGGGGGCCTAAAGGACCCGGGGAGCTGTTTTTT. It encodes CAWRPLAGGPKGPGELFF. Complete variable domain (other parts from reference TRBV30 and TRBJ2-2): SQTIHQWPATLVQPVGSPLSLECTVEGTSNPNLYWYRQAAGRGLQLLFYSVGIGQISSEVPQNLSASRPQDRQFILSSKKLLLSDSGFYLCAWRPLAGGPKGPGELFFGEGSRLTVL.

To note about this clonotype: At one end, the junction sequence differs from germline, possibly due to a read error. The J gene is TRBJ2-5, the V gene TRBV13; no reliable D call. This CDR3 has 11 residues. Germline loops: CDR1 PRHDT, CDR2 FYEKMQ (reference sequence). In nucleotides, the CDR3 is TGTGCCAGCAGCCATAAAGAGTCCCAGTACTTC. It codes for CASSHKESQYF.

The rearrangement links TRBV7-9 to TRBJ2-1; TRBD2 agrees at 8 bases. This CDR3 region has 12 residues. Per the germline V gene, CDR1 is SEHNR and CDR2 is FQNEAQ (reference sequence). J was trimmed by 12 bases and V by 10 bases; bases with no gene match: 11. This CDR3 reads CATGGDRLLQFF. The CDR3 DNA is TGTGCCACCGGGGGGGACCGACTTTTGCAGTTCTTC.